Shown below are 3 T cell receptor beta chains from a single sample sequenced in a study of T cell responses to AZD1222 COVID-19 vaccine. Clones were read by immunoSEQ multiplex PCR, and TCRdb kept only the in-frame ones, dropping some. The sample shows 170,000 or so clones, around 88% of them seen only once. Here the sequenced sample was peripheral blood, taken 28 days after the second AZD1222 dose. The source of these receptors is an adult who received the AZD1222 COVID-19 vaccine.

The sample holds one count of this clone. The chain employs TRBV4-1 and TRBJ1-2; 8 nucleotides line up with TRBD1. CDR1 and CDR2 (germline): MGHRA, YSYEKL. Trimming at V came to 0 bases and at J to 7 bases, leaving 4 bases not matched to a gene. This CDR3 spans 14 amino acids. CDR3 amino acids: CASSQEAGGIGYTF. CDR3 nucleotides: TGCGCCAGCAGCCAAGAAGCAGGGGGCATTGGCTACACCTTC.

V usage is TRBV5-1 and J usage is TRBJ2-3; a weak D match, TRBD1 (6 bases). Germline loops: CDR1 SGHRS, CDR2 YFSETQ. The CDR3 has 14 amino acids. V lost 3 bases and J 2 bases, leaving 10 bases between the germline ends. The CDR3 bases are TGCGCCAGCAGCTCTACAGGGTTCACAGATACGCAGTATTTT. Protein: CASSSTGFTDTQYF.

The sample holds one count of this clone. This chain uses TRBV6-6 with TRBJ2-7; D perhaps matches TRBD2 (6 bases). The germline V gene has CDR1 MNHNY and CDR2 SVGAGI (reference sequence). The CDR3 covers 14 residues. V gave up 2 bases and J gave up 2 bases, with 10 bases separating them. The CDR3 nucleotides read TGTGCCAGCAGTTACCCTTCGGGAGCCTACGAGCAGTACTTC. Amino acids: CASSYPSGAYEQYF.